A single sample is the source of the 13 T cell receptor beta chains below, sequenced in a study of blood T cells in healthy people across ages. Combining a sample-barcoded 5' primer with a J-beta primer mix, a second PCR ran for roughly 7 to 11 cycles. TCRdb called the 5' RACE reads again in MiXCR, with one record for every CDR3 protein. The sample has 980,000 or so distinct CDR3 sequences; about 48% are singletons. Sequencing was done on a sample of blood. Source of these receptors: a man aged 25-40 years in good health.

This clonotype was detected only a few times. The junction shows a germline mismatch at one end, possibly a read error. The chain joins TRBV5-1 to TRBJ2-5; D is perhaps TRBD1 (6 bases). The assigned J gene may be wrong: the sequence end matches TRBJ2-7 better. Germline V gene data show CDR1 as SGHRS and CDR2 as YFSETQ. This CDR3 contains 15 residues. DNA of the CDR3: TGCGCCGGCAGCTTAATTTTGGACAGTGGTTACGAGCAGTACTTC. It yields the protein CAGSLILDSGYEQYF.

This clonotype was seen only a few times. V usage is TRBV6-5 and J usage is TRBJ2-3, with TRBD2 matching over 10 bases. V lost 0 bases, J lost 4 bases, and 22 bases stayed unmatched. The V gene's germline CDR1 is MNHEY and CDR2 SVGAGI. The CDR3 spans 22 residues. CDR3 sequence: CASSYSRTLGRAGGPGADTQYF. DNA of the CDR3: TGTGCCAGCAGTTACTCGAGGACACTCGGTCGAGCGGGGGGGCCCGGTGCAGATACGCAGTATTTT.

In this sample, this clonotype turned up a few times. The chain carries TRBV27 and TRBJ2-7; tentative D call: TRBD2 (6 bases). The ends were cut back, 1 base at V and 6 bases at J, with 7 bases in the middle. Per the germline V gene, CDR1 is MNHEY and CDR2 is SMNVEV (reference sequence). The CDR3 consists of 12 residues. CDR3 in amino acids: CASSLLEGEQYF. The CDR3 DNA follows: TGTGCCAGCAGTTTATTGGAGGGCGAGCAGTACTTC.

The chain carries TRBV21-1 and TRBJ2-4; the listed D gene, TRBD2, was not tested against the DNA. TRBV21-1 is an annotated pseudogene. There are 17 residues in the CDR3. CDR3 amino acids: CASSKERGGLTKNIQYF. The CDR3 DNA is TGTGCCAGCAGCAAGGAGCGGGGGGGCCTGACCAAAAACATTCAGTACTTC.

This clonotype was observed a single time. The chain has TRBV15 and TRBJ2-2; D remains ambiguous. Germline CDR1 and CDR2: LNHNV and YYDKDF (reference sequence). The length of the CDR3 is 15 residues. The ends were cut back, 0 bases at V and 4 bases at J, with 9 bases in the middle. CDR3 amino acids: CATSRDRVVTGELFF. The DNA of the CDR3 is TGTGCCACCAGCAGAGATCGGGTGGTCACCGGGGAGCTGTTTTTT.

The chain couples TRBV10-3 to TRBJ2-3, with 7 nucleotides matching TRBD1. This CDR3 region has 13 residues. The V gene end was trimmed by 6 bases and the J gene end by 3 bases; junction bases not matched to a gene: 3. The germline CDR1 and CDR2 sequences are ENHRY and SYGVKD. CDR3 protein: CAISSRGTDTQYF. CDR3 bases: TGTGCCATCAGCAGCAGGGGGACAGATACGCAGTATTTT.

The chain recombines TRBV2 with TRBJ2-5; 9 bases are shared with TRBD2. Germline CDR1 is SNHLY and CDR2 is FYNNEI. The V gene end was trimmed by 6 bases and the J gene end by 5 bases; junction bases not matched to a gene: 10. The CDR3 has 15 amino acids. CDR3 in DNA: TGTGCCAGCAGCAAACTGGGACTAGCAGGGGAGACCCAGTACTTC. Protein product: CASSKLGLAGETQYF.

This clonotype was detected only a few times. The chain recombines TRBV6-2 or TRBV6-3 with TRBJ2-1; TRBD2 agrees at 8 bases. Trimming took 5 bases from V and 7 from J; bases not matched to a gene: 7. This CDR3 contains 14 residues. Germline CDR1 MNHEY, CDR2 SVGEGT. The CDR3 protein is CASSHGGGRNEQFF. The CDR3 DNA follows: TGTGCCAGCAGTCACGGGGGGGGTAGGAATGAGCAGTTCTTC.

This chain joins TRBV7-2 and TRBJ1-1, with 9 bases identical to TRBD1. The CDR3 is 12 amino acids. Germline loops: CDR1 SGHTA, CDR2 FQGNSA. The ends lost 4 bases at V and 11 bases at J; junction bases unmatched: 5. The CDR3 loop is CASSSRQGGAFF. The DNA of the CDR3 is TGTGCCAGCAGCTCCCGACAGGGGGGGGCTTTCTTT.

The chain has TRBV4-3 and TRBJ1-5; D possibly corresponds to TRBD1 (5 bases). The V end was cut by 2 bases, the J end by 1 base, with 9 bases between. Germline lookup yields CDR1 LGHNA and CDR2 YSLEER. The CDR3 is 15 residues long. CDR3 region: CASSQSRDSNQPQHF. The CDR3 DNA sequence: TGCGCCAGCAGCCAAAGCCGGGACAGCAATCAGCCCCAGCATTTT.

The chain couples TRBV27 to TRBJ1-1, with a possible D match to TRBD1 (5 bases). The germline gives CDR1 MNHEY, CDR2 SMNVEV (reference sequence). The CDR3 loop spans 17 amino acids. V was shortened by 2 bases and J by 0 bases, with 16 bases between the two germline ends. This chain's CDR3 is CASSLVGEVGMNTEAFF. As DNA, the CDR3 is TGTGCCAGCAGTTTAGTAGGGGAGGTGGGTATGAACACTGAAGCTTTCTTT.

The CDR3 spells CASTETGGPYEQYF. CDR3 sequence (DNA): TGTGCCAGCACCGAGACAGGAGGGCCCTACGAGCAGTACTTC. V gene TRBV25-1 combines with J gene TRBJ2-7; D possibly uses TRBD1 or TRBD2 (6 bases each). CDR1 and CDR2 (germline): MGHDK, SYGVNS. V lost 7 bases and J 2 bases, leaving 15 bases between the germline ends. CDR3 size: 14 residues.

This clonotype turned up a few times. This rearrangement joins TRBV6-6 to TRBJ2-5, with D unclear. Germline lookup yields CDR1 MNHNY and CDR2 SVGAGI (reference sequence). CDR3 length: 11 amino acids. Trimming cost V 5 bases and J 5 bases, with 6 bases left between them. The CDR3 DNA sequence: TGTGCCAGCAGTACGGCGGAGACCCAGTACTTC. Encoded protein: CASSTAETQYF.